This TCR beta chain was recovered during a study of control samples from healthy donors and cancer patients. Generated by immunoSEQ multiplex PCR, the TCRdb table keeps only in-frame clones and is missing some. The data contain roughly 150,000 clones, 88% of them singletons. Germline V gene data show CDR1 as SNHLY and CDR2 as FYNNEI. Between the trimmed V and J ends, which lost 7 bases and 8 bases, there was a span of 12 bases. This CDR3 is 13 amino acids long. This chain connects TRBV2 to TRBJ1-6; weak D call: TRBD1 (5 bases). This sequence was found in a man aged 18 to 29 in good health. Sequencing was performed on blood. In DNA, the CDR3 is TGTGCCAGCACCACAGGACCCGATTCACCCCTCCACTTT. This encodes CASTTGPDSPLHF. The full variable domain, completed using reference TRBV2 and TRBJ1-6, is EPEVTQTPSHQVTQMGQEVILRCVPISNHLYFYWYRQILGQKVEFLVSFYNNEISEKSEIFDDQFSVERPDGSNFTLKIRSTKLEDSAMYFCASTTGPDSPLHFGNGTRLTVT.